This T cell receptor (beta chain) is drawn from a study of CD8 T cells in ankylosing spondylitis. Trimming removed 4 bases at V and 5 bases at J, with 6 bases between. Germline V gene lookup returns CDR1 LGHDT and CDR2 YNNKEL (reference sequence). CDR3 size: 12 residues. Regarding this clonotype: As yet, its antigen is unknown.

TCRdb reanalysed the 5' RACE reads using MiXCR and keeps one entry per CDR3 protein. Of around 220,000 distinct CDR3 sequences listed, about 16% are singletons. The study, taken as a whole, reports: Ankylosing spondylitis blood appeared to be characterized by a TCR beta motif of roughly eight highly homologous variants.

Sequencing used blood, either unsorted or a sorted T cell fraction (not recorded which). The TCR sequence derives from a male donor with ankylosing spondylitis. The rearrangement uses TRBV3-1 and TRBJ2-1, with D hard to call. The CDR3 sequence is CASSPNHNEQFF. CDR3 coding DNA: TGTGCCAGCAGCCCCAACCACAATGAGCAGTTCTTC.